This entry describes one T cell receptor beta chain. Its antigen remains unidentified. This entry comes from a study of shared clonotypes between healthy human individuals. Broader study findings: Compared with clonotypes that all four donors shared, non-shared clonotypes had lower generation probabilities.

TCRdb's copy holds only in-frame clones and misses some; the assay was immunoSEQ multiplex PCR. The sample contains 1.5 million to 2.5 million clones, about 95% of which appear only once. CD45RO negativity and positive selection for CCR7 defined naive CD8 cells, a population that excluded terminally differentiated effector memory CD45RA+ cells. Those who donated were healthy HIV-negative adults, with no recent acute infections or vaccinations reported. The CDR3 loop spans 19 amino acids. Unmatched junction bases numbered 18, after V lost 3 bases and J lost 4 bases. Germline V gives CDR1 LGHNA, CDR2 YSLEER.

The V gene is TRBV4-3, the J gene TRBJ2-4; 7 bases line up with TRBD1. The origin of this receptor is a young man in good health. Sample: naive CD8+ T cells sorted from blood. The CDR3 loop is CASSQYRDSLSEGKNIQYF. For the CDR3, the DNA is TGCGCCAGCAGCCAGTACCGGGACAGCTTGTCTGAAGGGAAAAACATTCAGTACTTC.